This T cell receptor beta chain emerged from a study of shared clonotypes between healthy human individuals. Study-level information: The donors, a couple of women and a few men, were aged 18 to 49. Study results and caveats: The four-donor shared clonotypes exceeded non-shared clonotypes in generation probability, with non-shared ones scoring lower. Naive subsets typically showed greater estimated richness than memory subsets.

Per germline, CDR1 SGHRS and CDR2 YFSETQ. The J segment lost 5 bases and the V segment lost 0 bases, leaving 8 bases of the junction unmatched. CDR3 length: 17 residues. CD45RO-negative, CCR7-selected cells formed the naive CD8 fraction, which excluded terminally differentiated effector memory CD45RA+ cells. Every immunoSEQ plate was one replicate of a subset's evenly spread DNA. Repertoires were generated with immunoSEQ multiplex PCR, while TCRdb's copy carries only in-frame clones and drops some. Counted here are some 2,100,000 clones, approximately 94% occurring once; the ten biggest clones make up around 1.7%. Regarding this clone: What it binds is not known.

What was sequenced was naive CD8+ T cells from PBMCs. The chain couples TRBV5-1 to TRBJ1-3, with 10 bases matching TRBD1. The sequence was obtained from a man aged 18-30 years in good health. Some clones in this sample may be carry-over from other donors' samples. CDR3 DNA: TGCGCCAGCAGCTTGGGACAGGGGGCGAGGCGAAGAAACACCATATATTTT. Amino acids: CASSLGQGARRRNTIYF.